This T cell receptor beta chain was observed in a study of cytomegalovirus exposure and HLA in healthy donors. 13 Jbeta primers and 60 Vbeta primers were used for the PCR. Original processing methods: Around 10 million of the about 80 million unique TCR beta chains counted in a later analysis were shared. This table comes from immunoSEQ multiplex PCR, and its TCRdb copy is limited to in-frame clones, with some not included. V and J calls and clone size are those listed in that table; D and trimming were worked out from the DNA. The table records approximately 72,000 clones, about 72% of them present only once. The sample taken for sequencing was PBMCs. The clonotype originates from a man aged 40-49 years in good health and CMV-seropositive.

This CDR3 reads CASSYLAGGLPYEQYF. The CDR3 DNA is TGTGCCAGCAGCTATTTAGCGGGGGGCCTACCCTACGAGCAGTACTTC. V and J are TRBV2 and TRBJ2-7, with TRBD2 matching 10 bases. CDR1 SNHLY and CDR2 FYNNEI come from the germline V gene. This CDR3 contains 16 residues. The V gene end was trimmed by 6 bases and the J gene end by 2 bases; junction bases not matched to a gene: 10.